This entry features one T cell receptor beta chain sequence. This specimen belongs to a study of T cells in lung cancer brain metastases. Libraries were prepared by immunoSEQ multiplex PCR; TCRdb keeps only in-frame clonotypes and omits some of them. In the table there are several thousand clones, roughly 88% of which are singletons. The CDR3 is 12 residues long. V lost 6 bases and J 3 bases, leaving 9 bases between the germline ends. CDR1 is MNHEY and CDR2 is SVGAGI in the germline V gene. The chain combines TRBV6-5 with TRBJ2-7; either TRBD1 or TRBD2 may supply D (5 bases each). The sample comprised tumor tissue from the primary lung tumor. This clonotype originated in a man between 45 and 60 years old with non-small cell lung cancer. Here the CDR3 DNA reads TGTGCCAGCAGGGGGGATTTCTACGAGCAGTACTTC. This encodes CASRGDFYEQYF.